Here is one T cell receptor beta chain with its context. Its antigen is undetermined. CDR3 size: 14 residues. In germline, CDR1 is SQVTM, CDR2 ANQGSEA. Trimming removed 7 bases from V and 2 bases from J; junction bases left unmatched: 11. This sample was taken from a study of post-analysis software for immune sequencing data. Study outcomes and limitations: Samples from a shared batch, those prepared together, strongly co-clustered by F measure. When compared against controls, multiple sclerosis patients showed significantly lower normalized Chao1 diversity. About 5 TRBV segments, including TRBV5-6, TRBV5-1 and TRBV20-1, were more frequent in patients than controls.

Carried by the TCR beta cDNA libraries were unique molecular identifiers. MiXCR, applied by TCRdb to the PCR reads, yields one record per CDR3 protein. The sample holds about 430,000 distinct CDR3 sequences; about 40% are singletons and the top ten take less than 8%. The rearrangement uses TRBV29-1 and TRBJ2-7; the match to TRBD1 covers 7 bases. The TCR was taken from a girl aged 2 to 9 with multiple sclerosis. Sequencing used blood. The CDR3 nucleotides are TGCAGCGCCCCCCCCACAGGGGCCACCTACGAGCAGTACTTC. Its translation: CSAPPTGATYEQYF.